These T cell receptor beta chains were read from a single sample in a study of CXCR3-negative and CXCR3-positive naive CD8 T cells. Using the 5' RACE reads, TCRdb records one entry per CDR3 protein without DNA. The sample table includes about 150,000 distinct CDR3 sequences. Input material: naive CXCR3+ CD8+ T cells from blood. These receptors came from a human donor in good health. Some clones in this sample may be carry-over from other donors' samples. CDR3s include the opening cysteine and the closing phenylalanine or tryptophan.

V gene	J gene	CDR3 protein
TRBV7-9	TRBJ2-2	CASSPRLAGLNTGELFF
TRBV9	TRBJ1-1	CASTPLGRGHFGTEAFF
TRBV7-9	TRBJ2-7	CASSSTLQDEQYF
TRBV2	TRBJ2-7	CASSEVIRGTNYEQYF
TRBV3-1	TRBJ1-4	CASSQDHPGRSTNEKLFF
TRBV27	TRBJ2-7	CASSLGGNSYEQYF
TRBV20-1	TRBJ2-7	CRDGGSSSYEQYF
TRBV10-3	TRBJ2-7	CAISEFRGAYEQYF
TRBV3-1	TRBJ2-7	CASSQFTYEQYF
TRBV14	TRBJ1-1	CASSQDITGPEAFF
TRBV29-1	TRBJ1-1	CSVQGWNTEAFF
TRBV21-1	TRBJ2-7	CASSARTDSYEQYF
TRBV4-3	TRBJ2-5	CASSKGLSQWETQYF
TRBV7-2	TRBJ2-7	CASSLGAGVPYEQYF
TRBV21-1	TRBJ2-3	CASKGADSTDTQYF
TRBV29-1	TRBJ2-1	CSAASSSGRRSEQFF
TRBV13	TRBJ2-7	CASSSGIRRLDYEQYF
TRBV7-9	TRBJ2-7	CASSWGQGYEQYF
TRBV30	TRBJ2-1	CAGTEYNEQFF
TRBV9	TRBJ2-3	CASSVAHGEYRTDTQYF
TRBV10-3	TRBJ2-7	CAISDWDRGYEQYF
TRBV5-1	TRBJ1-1	CASSFRDGMNTEAFF
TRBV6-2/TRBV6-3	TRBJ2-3	CASSYPRGNPSTDTQYF
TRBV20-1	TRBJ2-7	CSARVVSLSYEQYF
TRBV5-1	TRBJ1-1	CAGSLGRVREAFF
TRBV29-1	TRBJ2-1	CSVVAGGPMMASYNEQFF
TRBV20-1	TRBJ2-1	CSASLTGNEQFF
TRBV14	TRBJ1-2	CASSPGTVGLYGYTF
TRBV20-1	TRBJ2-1	CSARKGDNEQFF
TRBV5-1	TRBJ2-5	CASSFFGNQETQYF
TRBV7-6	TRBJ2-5	CASSGWTSGGHQETQYF
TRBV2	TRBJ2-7	CASRGAGLDYEQYF
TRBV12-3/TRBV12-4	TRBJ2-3	CASSLLGGTDTQYF
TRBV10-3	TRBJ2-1	CAISESQRTSYNEQFF
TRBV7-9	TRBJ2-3	CASSYGTSDTDTQYF
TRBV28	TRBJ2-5	CASSLLGTGETRYF
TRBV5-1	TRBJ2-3	CASSLRKGYNRSDTQYF
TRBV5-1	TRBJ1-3	CASSLEPRPGNTIYF
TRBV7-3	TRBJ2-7	CASSYSGGSEQYF
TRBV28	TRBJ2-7	CASSPLFIEQYF
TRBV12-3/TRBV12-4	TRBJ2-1	CASSSSGSGGSYNEQFF
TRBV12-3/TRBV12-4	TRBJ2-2	CATLETYITGELFF
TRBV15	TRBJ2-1	CATSSDKSSYNEQFF
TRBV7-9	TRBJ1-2	CASSSMSTSGYGYTF
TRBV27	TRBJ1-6	CASSPGLPNSPLHF
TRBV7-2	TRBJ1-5	CASSLDRSNQPQHF